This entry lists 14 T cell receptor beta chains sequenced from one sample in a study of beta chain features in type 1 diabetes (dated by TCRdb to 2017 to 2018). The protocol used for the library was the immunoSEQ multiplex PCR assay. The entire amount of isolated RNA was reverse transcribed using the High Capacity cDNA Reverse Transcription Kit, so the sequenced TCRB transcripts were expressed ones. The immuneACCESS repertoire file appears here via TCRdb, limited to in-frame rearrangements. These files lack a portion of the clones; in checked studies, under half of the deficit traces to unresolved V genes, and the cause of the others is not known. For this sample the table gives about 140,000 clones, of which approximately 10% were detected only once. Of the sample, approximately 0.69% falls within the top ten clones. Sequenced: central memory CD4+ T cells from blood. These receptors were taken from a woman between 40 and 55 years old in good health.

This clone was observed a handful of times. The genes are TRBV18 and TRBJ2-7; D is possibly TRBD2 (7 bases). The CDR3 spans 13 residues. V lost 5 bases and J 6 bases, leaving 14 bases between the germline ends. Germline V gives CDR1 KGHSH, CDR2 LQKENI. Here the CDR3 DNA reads TGTGCCAGCTCATACGGCGCGGGGGCCGAGCAGTACTTC. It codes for CASSYGAGAEQYF. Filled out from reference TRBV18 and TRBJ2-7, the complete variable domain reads NAGVMQNPRHLVRRRGQEARLRCSPMKGHSHVYWYRQLPEEGLKFMVYLQKENIIDESGMPKERFSAEFPKEGPSILRIQQVVRGDSAAYFCASSYGAGAEQYFGPGTRLTVT.

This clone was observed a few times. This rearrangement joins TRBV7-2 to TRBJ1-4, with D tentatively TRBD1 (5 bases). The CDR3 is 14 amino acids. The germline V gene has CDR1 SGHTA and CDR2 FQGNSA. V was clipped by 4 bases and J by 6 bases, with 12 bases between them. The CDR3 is CASSYGAGYEKLFF. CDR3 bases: TGTGCCAGCAGCTATGGGGCAGGGTATGAAAAACTGTTTTTT. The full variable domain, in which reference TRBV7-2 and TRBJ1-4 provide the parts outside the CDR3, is GAGVSQSPSNKVTEKGKDVELRCDPISGHTALYWYRQSLGQGLEFLIYFQGNSAPDKSGLPSDRFSAERTGGSVSTLTIQRTQQEDSAVYLCASSYGAGYEKLFFGSGTQLSVL.

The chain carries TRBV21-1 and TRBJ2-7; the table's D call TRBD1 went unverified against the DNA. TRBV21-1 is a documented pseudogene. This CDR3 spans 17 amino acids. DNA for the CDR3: TGTGCCAGCAGCAAAGAACGGGACAGTAGTAGTTCTTACGAGCAGTACTTC. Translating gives CASSKERDSSSSYEQYF.

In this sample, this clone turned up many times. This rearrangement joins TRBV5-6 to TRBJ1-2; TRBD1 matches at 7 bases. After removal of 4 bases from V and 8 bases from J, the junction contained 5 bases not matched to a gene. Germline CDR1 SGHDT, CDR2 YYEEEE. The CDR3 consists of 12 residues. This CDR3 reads CASSEGTAGYTF. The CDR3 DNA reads TGTGCCAGCAGCGAGGGGACAGCGGGCTACACCTTC.

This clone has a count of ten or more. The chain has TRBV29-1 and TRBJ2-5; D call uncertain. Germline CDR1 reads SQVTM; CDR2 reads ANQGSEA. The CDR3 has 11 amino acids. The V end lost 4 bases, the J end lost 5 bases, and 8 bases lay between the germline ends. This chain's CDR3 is CSVVPRETQYF. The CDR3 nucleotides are TGCAGCGTTGTCCCCCGGGAGACCCAGTACTTC.

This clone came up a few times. The CDR3 coding sequence is TGTGCCAGCAGCTTGGGCGGACAGGGGGAGCTTGAGTATGGCTACACCTTC. Amino acid sequence: CASSLGGQGELEYGYTF. The V gene is TRBV5-4, the J gene TRBJ1-2; 10 nucleotides match TRBD1. CDR3 size: 17 residues. CDR1 is SGHNT, CDR2 YYREEE, per germline (reference sequence). J was trimmed by 5 bases and V by 0 bases; bases with no gene match: 10.

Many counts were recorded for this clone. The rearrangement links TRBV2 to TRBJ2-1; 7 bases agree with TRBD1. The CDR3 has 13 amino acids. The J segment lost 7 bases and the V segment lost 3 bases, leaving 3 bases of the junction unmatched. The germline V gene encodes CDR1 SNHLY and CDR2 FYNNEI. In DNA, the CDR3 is TGTGCCAGCAGTGAGATACAGGGGAATGAGCAGTTCTTC. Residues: CASSEIQGNEQFF.

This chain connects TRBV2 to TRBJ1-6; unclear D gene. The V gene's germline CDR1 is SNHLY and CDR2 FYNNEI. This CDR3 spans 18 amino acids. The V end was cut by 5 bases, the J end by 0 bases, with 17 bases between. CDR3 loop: CASSSTPPVGSYNSPLHF. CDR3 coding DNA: TGTGCCAGCAGTTCGACTCCCCCGGTGGGCTCCTATAATTCACCCCTCCACTTT.

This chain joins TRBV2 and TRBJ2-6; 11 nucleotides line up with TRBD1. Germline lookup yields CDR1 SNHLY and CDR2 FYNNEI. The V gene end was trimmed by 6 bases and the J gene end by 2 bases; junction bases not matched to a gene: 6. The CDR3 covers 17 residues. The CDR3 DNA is TGTGCCAGCAGCCGGACAGGGGGCAGCGCTGGGGCCAACGTCCTGACTTTC. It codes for CASSRTGGSAGANVLTF.

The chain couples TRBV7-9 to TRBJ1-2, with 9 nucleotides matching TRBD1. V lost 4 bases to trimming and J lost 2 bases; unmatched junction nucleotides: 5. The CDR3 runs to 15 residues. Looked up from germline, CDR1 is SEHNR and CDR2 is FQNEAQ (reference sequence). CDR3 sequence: CASSSGQGINYGYTF. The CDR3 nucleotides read TGTGCCAGCAGCTCCGGACAGGGGATCAACTATGGCTACACCTTC.

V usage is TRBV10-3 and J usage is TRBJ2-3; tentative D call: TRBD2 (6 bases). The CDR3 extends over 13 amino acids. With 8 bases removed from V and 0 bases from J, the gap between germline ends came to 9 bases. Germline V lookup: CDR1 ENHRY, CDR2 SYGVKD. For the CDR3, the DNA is TGTGCCATCCGCGGGGTTAGCACAGATACGCAGTATTTT. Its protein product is CAIRGVSTDTQYF.

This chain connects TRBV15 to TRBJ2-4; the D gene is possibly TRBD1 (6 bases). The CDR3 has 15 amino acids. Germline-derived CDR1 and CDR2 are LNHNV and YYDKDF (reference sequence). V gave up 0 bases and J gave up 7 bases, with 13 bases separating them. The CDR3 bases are TGTGCCACCAGCAGAGACGGACAGCCCTCCAACATTCAGTACTTC. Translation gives CATSRDGQPSNIQYF.

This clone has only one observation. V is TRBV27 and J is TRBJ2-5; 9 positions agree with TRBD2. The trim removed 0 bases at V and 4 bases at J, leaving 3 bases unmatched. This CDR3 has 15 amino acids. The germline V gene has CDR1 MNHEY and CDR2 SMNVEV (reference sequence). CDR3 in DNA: TGTGCCAGCAGTTTATCAAGCGGGGGGCGAGAGACCCAGTACTTC. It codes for CASSLSSGGRETQYF.

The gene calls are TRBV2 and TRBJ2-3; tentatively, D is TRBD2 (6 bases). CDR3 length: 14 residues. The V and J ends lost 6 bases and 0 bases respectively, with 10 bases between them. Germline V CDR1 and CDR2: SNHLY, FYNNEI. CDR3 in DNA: TGTGCCAGCAGGGTAGCGGATAGCACAGATACGCAGTATTTT. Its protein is CASRVADSTDTQYF.